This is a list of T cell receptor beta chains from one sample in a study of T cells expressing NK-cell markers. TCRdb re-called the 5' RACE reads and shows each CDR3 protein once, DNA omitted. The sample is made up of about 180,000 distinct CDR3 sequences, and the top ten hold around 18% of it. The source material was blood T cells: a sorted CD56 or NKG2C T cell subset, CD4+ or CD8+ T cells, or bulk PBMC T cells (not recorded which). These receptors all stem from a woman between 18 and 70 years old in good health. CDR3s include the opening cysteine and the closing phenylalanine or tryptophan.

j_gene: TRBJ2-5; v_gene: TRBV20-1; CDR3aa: CSATRAQETQYF
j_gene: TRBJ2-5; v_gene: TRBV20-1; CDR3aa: CSARDYRSGRARETQYF
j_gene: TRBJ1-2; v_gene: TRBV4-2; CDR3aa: CASSQSGTTPRHTF
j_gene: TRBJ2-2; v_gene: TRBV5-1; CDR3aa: CASSLGVSSQNTGELFF
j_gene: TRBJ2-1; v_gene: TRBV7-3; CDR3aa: CASSSLASGGEQFF
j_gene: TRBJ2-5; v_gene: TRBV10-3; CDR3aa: CAAGAGAQETQYF
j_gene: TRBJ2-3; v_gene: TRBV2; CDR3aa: CASGAQRPGSGTDTQYF
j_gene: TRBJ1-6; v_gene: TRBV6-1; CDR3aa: CASSKQLGANSPLHF
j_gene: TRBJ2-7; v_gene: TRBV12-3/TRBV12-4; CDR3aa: CASSLEGNPTHEQYF
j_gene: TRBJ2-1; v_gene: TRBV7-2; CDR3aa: CASSLAGQGITNEQFF
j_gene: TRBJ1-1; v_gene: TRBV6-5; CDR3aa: CASSYSSRPFNTEAFF
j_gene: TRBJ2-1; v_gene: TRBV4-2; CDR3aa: CASSISGSDEQFF
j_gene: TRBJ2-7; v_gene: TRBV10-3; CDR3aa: CAISDGARGLPYEQYF
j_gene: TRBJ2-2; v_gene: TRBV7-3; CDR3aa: CASSPPTANTGELFF
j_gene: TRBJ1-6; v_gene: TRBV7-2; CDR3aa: CASRRGGVSPLHF